One and the same sample provided the 32 T cell receptor beta chains below, sequenced in a study of shared T cell receptors in the human thymus. Sequenced by immunoSEQ multiplex PCR; TCRdb stores in-frame clones only, minus some. This table has roughly 660,000 clones, roughly 90% appearing once. The data also belong to a second study, concerning human thymus T cells.

The sample consisted of thymocytes. The receptors come from a boy younger than two with a congenital heart defect.

The chain uses TRBV6-1 and TRBJ2-7; D is possibly TRBD1 (6 bases). Germline-derived CDR1 and CDR2 are MNHNS and SASEGT. The ends were cut back, 6 bases at V and 4 bases at J, with 13 bases in the middle. CDR3 size: 13 residues. The CDR3 nucleotides are TGTGCCAGCAGGGGGCAGGGGATTTACGAGCAGTACTTC. This translates into CASRGQGIYEQYF.

A remark on this clone: At one end, the junction sequence differs from germline, possibly due to a read error. The chain uses TRBV7-9 and TRBJ2-7, with D maybe TRBD2 (6 bases). Germline values: CDR1 SEHNR, CDR2 FQNEAQ (reference sequence). There are 11 residues in the CDR3. DNA of the CDR3: TGTGCCAGCAGCCAATCTCCGAGTAGCGGATTT. This codes for CASSQSPSSGF.

The chain uses TRBV5-6 and TRBJ2-7; possible D gene TRBD1, 6 bases. V lost 4 bases, J lost 0 bases, and 14 bases lay in between. The CDR3 length is 15 residues. The germline gives CDR1 SGHDT, CDR2 YYEEEE. CDR3 in amino acids: CASSPSTGSSYEQYF. The CDR3 bases are TGTGCCAGCAGCCCCAGCACAGGGAGCTCCTACGAGCAGTACTTC.

The rearrangement links TRBV2 to TRBJ2-7; 8 bases agree with TRBD2. Germline values: CDR1 SNHLY, CDR2 FYNNEI. V was clipped by 8 bases and J by 0 bases; unmatched bases: 18. The CDR3 sequence is 18 residues long. This CDR3 reads CASELLLEQRGPSYEQYF. CDR3 DNA: TGTGCCAGCGAACTCTTGCTCGAACAGCGGGGGCCCTCCTACGAGCAGTACTTC.

The V gene is TRBV5-1, the J gene TRBJ2-3; 11 nucleotides line up with TRBD2. CDR3 length: 18 amino acids. Germline CDR1 and CDR2: SGHRS and YFSETQ. V lost 0 bases, J lost 2 bases, and 8 bases stayed unmatched. CDR3 amino acids: CASSLALAGEWVTDTQYF. The CDR3, as DNA: TGCGCCAGCAGCTTGGCACTAGCGGGAGAATGGGTCACAGATACGCAGTATTTT.

This clone was counted only a few times. V is TRBV4-3 and J is TRBJ2-1; 12 bases are shared with TRBD2. The CDR3 covers 21 residues. Germline V gene sequence: CDR1 LGHNA, CDR2 YSLEER. With V trimmed by 0 bases and J by 0 bases, 12 bases remained unmatched. The CDR3 coding sequence is TGCGCCAGCAGCCAAGAAAAGGGAGGGGGACTAGCGGGCCCCTCCTACAATGAGCAGTTCTTC. The encoded protein is CASSQEKGGGLAGPSYNEQFF.

This chain links TRBV6-4 with TRBJ1-2; D not resolved. V was shortened by 3 bases and J by 3 bases, with 20 bases between the two germline ends. The germline V gene encodes CDR1 MRHNA and CDR2 SNTAGT. CDR3 size: 17 residues. CDR3 residues: CASSEVETGTSYYGYTF. The CDR3 DNA reads TGTGCCAGCAGTGAAGTAGAAACCGGTACGTCCTACTATGGCTACACCTTC.

The chain links TRBV7-2 to TRBJ2-2; D perhaps matches TRBD2 (6 bases). The CDR3 spans 16 residues. Germline CDR1 and CDR2: SGHTA and FQGNSA. V was cut by 3 bases and J by 1 base, with 12 bases left in between. The CDR3 DNA reads as TGTGCCAGCAGCTTGCACGGGAGTCGGAACACCGGGGAGCTGTTTTTT. As protein: CASSLHGSRNTGELFF.

The chain is built from TRBV19 and TRBJ1-1; D may be TRBD1 (6 bases). Per the germline V gene, CDR1 is LNHDA and CDR2 is SQIVND (reference sequence). The CDR3 is 14 amino acids. Between the trimmed V and J ends, which lost 5 bases and 0 bases, there was a span of 10 bases. CDR3 nucleotide sequence: TGTGCCAGTAGTGCCCAGGGGATGAACACTGAAGCTTTCTTT. The encoded protein is CASSAQGMNTEAFF.

The chain recombines TRBV9 with TRBJ2-7, with D unclear. Germline V gene sequence: CDR1 SGDLS, CDR2 YYNGEE. Trimming took off 3 bases at V and 0 bases at J, with 16 bases between the two ends. This CDR3 is 16 amino acids long. CDR3 protein: CASSAYPLLSSYEQYF. For the CDR3, the DNA is TGTGCCAGCAGCGCCTACCCTCTCCTTAGCTCCTACGAGCAGTACTTC. The full variable domain, its missing parts supplied by reference TRBV9 and TRBJ2-7, is DSGVTQTPKHLITATGQRVTLRCSPRSGDLSVYWYQQSLDQGLQFLIQYYNGEERAKGNILERFSAQQFPDLHSELNLSSLELGDSALYFCASSAYPLLSSYEQYFGPGTRLTVT.

The chain employs TRBV19 and TRBJ2-2, with D maybe TRBD1 (6 bases). CDR1 and CDR2 (germline): LNHDA, SQIVND (reference sequence). V dropped 7 bases and J dropped 7 bases, with 16 bases sitting between them. The CDR3 is 14 amino acids. In nucleotides, the CDR3 is TGTGCCAGTACTGTAACACAGGGCGGCGGGGAGCTGTTTTTT. Residues: CASTVTQGGGELFF.

V gene TRBV6-1 combines with J gene TRBJ2-4, with TRBD1 matching over 8 bases. Germline trimming cut 5 bases from V and 1 base from J; bases unmatched to any gene: 4. Germline V gene data show CDR1 as MNHNS and CDR2 as SASEGT. The CDR3 covers 15 residues. The CDR3 loop reads CASSSNRGAKNIQYF. The CDR3 DNA follows: TGTGCCAGCAGTTCCAACAGGGGGGCCAAAAACATTCAGTACTTC.

A remark on this clone: This sample also contains other DNA sequences that code for the same CDR3. The chain joins TRBV20-1 to TRBJ2-3; D uncertain. Germline values: CDR1 DFQATT, CDR2 SNEGSKA (reference sequence). The length of the CDR3 is 11 residues. With 1 base removed from V and 8 bases from J, the gap between germline ends came to 7 bases. CDR3 amino acids: CSARGLSTQYF. The CDR3, as DNA: TGCAGTGCTAGAGGCCTGAGTACGCAGTATTTT.

This clone was recorded only once. The rearrangement joins TRBV6-4 to TRBJ2-5; D gene uncertain. Trimming cost V 3 bases and J 2 bases, with 7 bases left between them. CDR1 is MRHNA and CDR2 is SNTAGT in the germline V gene. This CDR3 has 13 residues. CDR3 in amino acids: CASSESPQETQYF. The CDR3 nucleotides read TGTGCCAGCAGTGAGAGCCCTCAAGAGACCCAGTACTTC.

This rearrangement joins TRBV7-9 to TRBJ1-1; D ambiguous. This CDR3 has 11 amino acids. V was cut by 4 bases and J by 4 bases, with 4 bases left in between. The V gene's germline CDR1 is SEHNR and CDR2 FQNEAQ (reference sequence). The CDR3: CASSSGTEAFF. As DNA, the CDR3 is TGTGCCAGCAGCTCGGGCACTGAAGCTTTCTTT.

This chain uses TRBV2 with TRBJ2-7; D gene unclear. This CDR3 spans 12 amino acids. Germline V CDR1 and CDR2: SNHLY, FYNNEI. Between the trimmed V and J ends, which lost 8 bases and 3 bases, there was a span of 11 bases. DNA for the CDR3: TGTGCCAGCGCGGCGAACGGCTACGAGCAGTACTTC. This translates into CASAANGYEQYF.

In this sample, this clone turned up once. V and J are TRBV5-1 and TRBJ1-2; TRBD1 aligns across 11 bases. The CDR3 covers 14 residues. The V segment lost 2 bases and the J segment 6 bases; nucleotides outside the gene matches: 3. Germline V gives CDR1 SGHRS, CDR2 YFSETQ. The CDR3 nucleotides read TGCGCCAGCAGCTTCGGGACAGGGGGAGATGGCTACACCTTC. Translation gives CASSFGTGGDGYTF.

The chain uses TRBV5-4 and TRBJ2-7; 14 nucleotides match TRBD2. Losses at the gene ends were 2 bases for V and 4 bases for J; bases not matched to a gene: 8. The CDR3 runs to 17 residues. CDR1 and CDR2 from the germline V gene are SGHNT and YYREEE (reference sequence). The DNA for the CDR3 is TGTGCCAGCAGCTTTGGGACTAGCGGGAGCCCCCAATACGAGCAGTACTTC. It is translated as CASSFGTSGSPQYEQYF.

The chain links TRBV7-2 to TRBJ2-5; 11 bases match TRBD2. V trimming: 2 bases; J trimming: 5 bases; junction bases outside the gene matches: 7. From germline, CDR1 is SGHTA and CDR2 FQGNSA. This CDR3 comprises 16 residues. The CDR3 DNA reads TGTGCCAGCAGCTTAACACTAGCGGGAGTTTGTGAGACCCAGTACTTC. This sequence encodes CASSLTLAGVCETQYF.

Turning to this clone: The sample holds other DNA sequences that translate to the same CDR3. The chain carries TRBV27 and TRBJ2-5; no clear D gene. This CDR3 comprises 11 residues. CDR1 and CDR2 (germline): MNHEY, SMNVEV (reference sequence). The V and J ends lost 6 bases and 4 bases respectively, with 6 bases between them. The CDR3 loop reads CASRAGETQYF. The CDR3 DNA reads as TGTGCCAGCAGGGCAGGAGAGACCCAGTACTTC.

This clone was seen more than once but under ten times. The J gene is TRBJ2-4, the V gene TRBV28, with a possible D match to TRBD1 (5 bases). The V end lost 4 bases, the J end lost 2 bases, and 24 bases lay between the germline ends. This CDR3 has 19 amino acids. Germline CDR1 MDHEN, CDR2 SYDVKM. The CDR3 DNA sequence: TGTGCCAGCAGTTCAAGGGGCTTATCGGACGGAAAGACCAAAAACATTCAGTACTTC. This codes for CASSSRGLSDGKTKNIQYF.

This chain uses TRBV28 with TRBJ2-5; TRBD1 aligns across 8 bases. V lost 6 bases to trimming and J lost 1 base; unmatched junction nucleotides: 10. Germline V CDR1 and CDR2: MDHEN, SYDVKM. The CDR3 consists of 16 residues. CDR3 amino acids: CASSPQSGTGQETQYF. CDR3 DNA: TGTGCCAGCAGCCCACAATCCGGGACAGGCCAAGAGACCCAGTACTTC.

This clone appeared once. The chain combines TRBV14 with TRBJ2-7; 8 bases map to TRBD2. With V trimmed by 0 bases and J by 3 bases, 10 bases remained unmatched. The CDR3 covers 17 residues. Germline V lookup: CDR1 SGHDN, CDR2 FVKESK. CDR3 DNA sequence: TGTGCCAGCAGCCAAGATAACCGAGCGGGGGCCCGCTACGAGCAGTACTTC. This sequence encodes CASSQDNRAGARYEQYF.

This chain joins TRBV19 and TRBJ2-7, with a weak D call TRBD2 (5 bases). Germline CDR1 LNHDA, CDR2 SQIVND (reference sequence). With 1 base removed from V and 0 bases from J, the gap between germline ends came to 13 bases. This CDR3 has 16 residues. Here the CDR3 reads CASSIGLASLSYEQYF. CDR3 DNA: TGTGCCAGTAGTATAGGGTTGGCTAGCCTCTCCTACGAGCAGTACTTC.

The J gene is TRBJ1-5, the V gene TRBV28; D uncertain. Germline CDR1 and CDR2: MDHEN and SYDVKM. The CDR3 is 14 amino acids. The V end was cut by 8 bases, the J end by 1 base, with 12 bases between. The CDR3 loop reads CASLAQWSNQPQHF. The CDR3 region has the DNA TGTGCCAGCCTGGCACAGTGGAGCAATCAGCCCCAGCATTTT.

This rearrangement joins TRBV7-2 to TRBJ2-5; TRBD2 matches at 9 bases. Germline V CDR1 and CDR2: SGHTA, FQGNSA. J lost 5 bases, V lost 5 bases, and 21 bases had no gene match. The CDR3 is 19 residues long. The CDR3 spells CASSGEAGGKGDRWETQYF. CDR3 DNA: TGTGCCAGCAGCGGTGAAGCGGGAGGAAAGGGAGACCGGTGGGAGACCCAGTACTTC.

This clone was observed a single time. This chain uses TRBV20-1 with TRBJ2-7, with D unresolved. Germline loops: CDR1 DFQATT, CDR2 SNEGSKA (reference sequence). Trimming took 3 bases from V and 4 from J, leaving 7 bases between them. The CDR3 is 11 amino acids. As DNA, the CDR3 is TGCAGTGCTAGGGTTAGTTACGAGCAGTACTTC. Residues: CSARVSYEQYF.

The chain is built from TRBV7-9 and TRBJ2-5; D remains ambiguous. In germline, CDR1 is SEHNR, CDR2 FQNEAQ (reference sequence). The V gene lost 6 bases and the J gene lost 2 bases, with 10 bases spanning the gap. This CDR3 has 13 amino acids. The CDR3 DNA follows: TGTGCCAGCAGACAGTTGGAACAAGAGACCCAGTACTTC. Translated, it gives CASRQLEQETQYF.

This clone was picked up one time. The rearrangement uses TRBV5-6 and TRBJ2-7, with 7 bases lining up with TRBD1. V gave up 4 bases and J gave up 3 bases; unmatched junction bases: 16. Per germline, CDR1 SGHDT and CDR2 YYEEEE. This CDR3 has 17 residues. CDR3: CASSGGQWGRAGYEQYF. In nucleotides, the CDR3 is TGTGCCAGCAGCGGGGGACAGTGGGGGAGAGCCGGCTACGAGCAGTACTTC.

The rearrangement links TRBV4-2 to TRBJ1-2; no firm D call. V was pared by 0 bases and J by 5 bases, with 16 bases between. The V gene's germline CDR1 is LGHNA and CDR2 YNFKEQ. This CDR3 is built from 16 residues. This CDR3 is CASSQDTRLPTYGYTF. For the CDR3, the DNA is TGTGCCAGCAGCCAAGACACACGACTACCAACATATGGCTACACCTTC.

The chain employs TRBV5-1 and TRBJ1-1, with TRBD1 matching over 9 bases. The ends lost 3 bases at V and 5 bases at J; junction bases unmatched: 11. This CDR3 region has 16 residues. Looked up from germline, CDR1 is SGHRS and CDR2 is YFSETQ. CDR3 DNA: TGCGCCAGCAGCTCCGGAGGGACAGGGAGAGGGACTGAAGCTTTCTTT. Translating it yields CASSSGGTGRGTEAFF.

V is TRBV2 and J is TRBJ2-1; 10 bases align to TRBD2. The CDR3 sequence is 16 residues long. With 2 bases clipped from V and 7 bases from J, the junction kept 8 bases outside the gene matches. Germline CDR1 reads SNHLY; CDR2 reads FYNNEI. The CDR3 region is CASSERAGGPGNEQFF. Here the CDR3 DNA reads TGTGCCAGCAGTGAACGAGCGGGAGGGCCGGGGAATGAGCAGTTCTTC. The variable domain in full, completed from reference TRBV2 and TRBJ2-1, reads EPEVTQTPSHQVTQMGQEVILRCVPISNHLYFYWYRQILGQKVEFLVSFYNNEISEKSEIFDDQFSVERPDGSNFTLKIRSTKLEDSAMYFCASSERAGGPGNEQFFGPGTRLTVL.